This TCR beta chain was recorded in a study of T cell responses to AZD1222 COVID-19 vaccine. This clone was detected once. This CDR3 is built from 15 residues. Germline-derived CDR1 and CDR2 are LGHNA and YSLEER. V shed 4 bases and J shed 0 bases, with 7 bases lying between them. Data came from immunoSEQ multiplex PCR; TCRdb stores just in-frame clones and leaves some out. The sample has about 140,000 clones, over 90% seen once. The chain is built from TRBV4-3 and TRBJ2-6, with D unresolved. The sample consisted of peripheral blood, taken on day 0 of MenACWY control vaccination. The TCR sequence derives from an adult in good health. The CDR3: CASSPLGSGANVLTF. The CDR3 coding sequence is TGCGCCAGCAGCCCTTTGGGCTCTGGGGCCAACGTCCTGACTTTC.